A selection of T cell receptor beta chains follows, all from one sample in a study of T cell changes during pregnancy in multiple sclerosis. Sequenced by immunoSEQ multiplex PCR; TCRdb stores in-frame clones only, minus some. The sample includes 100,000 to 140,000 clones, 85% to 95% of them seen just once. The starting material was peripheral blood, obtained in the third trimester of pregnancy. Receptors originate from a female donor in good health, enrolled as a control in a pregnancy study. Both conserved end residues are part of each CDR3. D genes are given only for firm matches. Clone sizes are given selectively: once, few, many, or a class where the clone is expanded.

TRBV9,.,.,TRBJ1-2,CASSVGEPLAYGYTF,TGTGCCAGCAGCGTGGGAGAACCGTTAGCCTATGGCTACACCTTC
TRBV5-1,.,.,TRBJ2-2,CASSLPGGADTGELFF,TGCGCCAGCAGCTTGCCCGGCGGTGCGGACACCGGGGAGCTGTTTTTT
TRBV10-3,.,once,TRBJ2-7,CAISGGSQKYEQYF,TGTGCCATCAGTGGGGGCAGCCAGAAATACGAGCAGTACTTC
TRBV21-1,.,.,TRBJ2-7,CASSKRRYEQYF,TGTGCCAGCAGCAAAAGGCGGTACGAGCAGTACTTC
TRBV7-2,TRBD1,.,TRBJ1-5,CASSLVGSGGHQPQHF,TGTGCCAGCAGCTTAGTAGGGTCAGGGGGCCATCAGCCCCAGCATTTT
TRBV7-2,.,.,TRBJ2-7,CASSPSHRVGNEQYF,TGTGCCAGCAGCCCCTCGCACAGGGTAGGAAACGAGCAGTACTTC
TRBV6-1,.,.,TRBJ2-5,CASRDTGIETQYF,TGTGCCAGCAGAGATACAGGGATCGAGACCCAGTACTTC
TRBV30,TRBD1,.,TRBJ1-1,CARIHRGGTEAFF,TGTGCCAGAATACACAGGGGTGGCACTGAAGCTTTCTTT
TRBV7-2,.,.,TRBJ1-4,CASSLGGKNEKLFF,TGTGCCAGCAGCTTAGGTGGCAAGAATGAAAAACTGTTTTTT
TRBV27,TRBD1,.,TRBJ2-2,CASSLRQGVTGELFF,TGTGCCAGCAGTTTAAGGCAGGGGGTCACCGGGGAGCTGTTTTTT
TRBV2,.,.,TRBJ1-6,CASTQGSSYNSPLHF,TGTGCCAGCACCCAGGGAAGCTCCTATAATTCACCCCTCCACTTT
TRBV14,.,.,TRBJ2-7,CASSQRQTTLGEQYF,TGTGCCAGCAGCCAGAGACAGACGACCTTAGGAGAGCAGTACTTC